What follows are 14 T cell receptor beta chains derived from one specimen sequenced in a study of graft-versus-host responses after intestinal transplantation. Assay used: immunoSEQ multiplex PCR; TCRdb lists only in-frame clones, some missing. The table includes nearly 15,000 clones, roughly 60% detected once. Both intraepithelial and lamina propria lymphocytes were released by processing graft tissue. Sequenced here: ileum tissue, sampled 524 days after transplant. The receptors were gathered from a human patient who received an intestinal transplant, so some T cells may come from the graft donor.

The genes are TRBV7-9 and TRBJ2-3, with 7 bases that match TRBD2. The length of the CDR3 is 13 residues. Germline loops: CDR1 SEHNR, CDR2 FQNEAQ (reference sequence). The ends lost 5 bases at V and 5 bases at J; junction bases unmatched: 4. The CDR3: CASSLWEGDTQYF. CDR3 DNA sequence: TGTGCCAGCAGCCTCTGGGAGGGAGATACGCAGTATTTT.

This clone was detected once. The chain couples TRBV7-8 to TRBJ1-3; D call uncertain. Germline CDR1 reads SGHVS; CDR2 reads FQNEAQ. V lost 1 base to trimming and J lost 8 bases, with 15 bases between them. The CDR3 is 15 amino acids. The CDR3 loop reads CASSLELVLVDTIYF. The CDR3 nucleotides are TGTGCCAGCAGCTTAGAACTGGTCTTGGTGGACACCATATATTTT.

The V and J genes are TRBV5-5 and TRBJ2-7; TRBD1 might be the D (6 bases). This CDR3 comprises 16 residues. Germline assignment: CDR1 SGHKS and CDR2 YYEKEE (reference sequence). V dropped 5 bases and J dropped 2 bases, with 20 bases sitting between them. The CDR3 DNA reads TGTGCCAGCAGTTCCGCCCCAGGGGAGAGGACCTACGAGCAGTACTTC. Translating gives CASSSAPGERTYEQYF.

Comments on this clone: The sample holds other DNA sequences that translate to the same CDR3. The V and J genes are TRBV7-2 and TRBJ2-7, with 11 bases aligning to TRBD2. This CDR3 contains 15 residues. Germline V lookup: CDR1 SGHTA, CDR2 FQGNSA. The J segment lost 2 bases and the V segment lost 2 bases, leaving 2 bases of the junction unmatched. DNA of the CDR3: TGTGCCAGCAGCTTACGACTAGCGGGGCCCTACGAGCAGTACTTC. Translation gives CASSLRLAGPYEQYF.

This clone was detected only once. The chain links TRBV30 to TRBJ1-1, with D possibly being TRBD1 (5 bases). This CDR3 has 13 residues. Per the germline V gene, CDR1 is GTSNPN and CDR2 is SVGIG (reference sequence). The V and J ends lost 0 bases and 4 bases respectively, with 9 bases between them. The CDR3 DNA reads as TGTGCCTGGAGTGTACAAAGGGGCACTGAAGCTTTCTTT. Translating gives CAWSVQRGTEAFF.

V and J are TRBV29-1 and TRBJ2-7; TRBD1 might be the D (6 bases). V was clipped by 0 bases and J by 3 bases, with 9 bases between them. Germline values: CDR1 SQVTM, CDR2 ANQGSEA. The CDR3 has 13 residues. This chain's CDR3 is CSVEEEGGYEQYF. CDR3 DNA sequence: TGCAGCGTTGAAGAAGAAGGGGGCTACGAGCAGTACTTC.

The chain is built from TRBV29-1 and TRBJ2-2, with D possibly matching TRBD1 (6 bases). The CDR3 is made up of 14 amino acids. Germline V gene data show CDR1 as SQVTM and CDR2 as ANQGSEA. The V gene lost 6 bases and the J gene lost 3 bases, with 14 bases spanning the gap. CDR3 residues: CSVRADSDTGELFF. The CDR3 DNA reads as TGCAGCGTCCGGGCGGACAGCGACACCGGGGAGCTGTTTTTT.

A few counts support this clone. The V and J genes are TRBV27 and TRBJ1-5; TRBD1 matches at 8 bases. V was pared by 4 bases and J by 9 bases, with 8 bases of the junction left unmatched. The germline V gene encodes CDR1 MNHEY and CDR2 SMNVEV (reference sequence). This CDR3 region has 14 residues. Here the CDR3 DNA reads TGTGCCAGCAGTTCCGACAGGGGTGTGAGGCCCCAGCATTTT. The encoded protein is CASSSDRGVRPQHF.

The chain carries TRBV6-5 and TRBJ2-7, with 9 positions matching TRBD1. Germline V gene lookup returns CDR1 MNHEY and CDR2 SVGAGI. The CDR3 covers 15 residues. V trimming: 2 bases; J trimming: 3 bases; junction bases outside the gene matches: 5. The CDR3 DNA follows: TGTGCCAGCAGTTACGGGACAGGGAACATCTACGAGCAGTACTTC. As protein: CASSYGTGNIYEQYF.

The chain links TRBV11-2 to TRBJ2-1; 9 bases line up with TRBD1. CDR3 length equals 15 residues. V gave up 8 bases and J gave up 6 bases; unmatched junction bases: 11. Germline CDR1 is SGHAT and CDR2 is FQNNGV. The DNA for the CDR3 is TGTGCCAGCGCCTGGGGGACAGGGAATCGCAATGAGCAGTTCTTC. It specifies CASAWGTGNRNEQFF.

The rearrangement joins TRBV11-2 to TRBJ1-6, with TRBD1 matching 8 bases. After removal of 2 bases from V and 11 bases from J, the junction contained 11 bases not matched to a gene. The V gene's germline CDR1 is SGHAT and CDR2 FQNNGV. The CDR3 extends over 16 amino acids. The CDR3 sequence is CASSLRPTGGETPLHF. CDR3 bases: TGTGCCAGCAGCTTAAGGCCCACAGGGGGGGAGACACCCCTCCACTTT.

This sequence joins TRBV7-9 and TRBJ1-2, with 9 bases identical to TRBD1. V gave up 1 base and J gave up 7 bases; unmatched junction bases: 4. Looked up from germline, CDR1 is SEHNR and CDR2 is FQNEAQ (reference sequence). The CDR3 runs to 14 residues. The CDR3 sequence: CASSLVGTGLGYTF. In DNA form, the CDR3 reads TGTGCCAGCAGCTTAGTGGGGACAGGGCTTGGCTACACCTTC.

This chain links TRBV7-9 with TRBJ2-1; the D is unclear. Germline-derived CDR1 and CDR2 are SEHNR and FQNEAQ (reference sequence). Trimming stripped 3 bases from V and 0 bases from J, with 6 bases between. CDR3 length: 14 residues. The CDR3 protein is CASSFSVSYNEQFF. In DNA form, the CDR3 reads TGTGCCAGCAGCTTTAGTGTCTCCTACAATGAGCAGTTCTTC. Together with reference TRBV7-9 and TRBJ2-1, the CDR3 gives the full variable domain: DTGVSQNPRHKITKRGQNVTFRCDPISEHNRLYWYRQTLGQGPEFLTYFQNEAQLEKSRLLSDRFSAERPKGSFSTLEIQRTEQGDSAMYLCASSFSVSYNEQFFGPGTRLTVL.

There are a few counts of this clone. The chain employs TRBV7-9 and TRBJ2-5, with TRBD1 identical over 11 bases. J was trimmed by 5 bases and V by 10 bases; bases with no gene match: 12. This CDR3 is built from 15 residues. Germline V lookup: CDR1 SEHNR, CDR2 FQNEAQ (reference sequence). This chain's CDR3 is CAIRTGTGGGETQYF. The CDR3 DNA is TGTGCCATAAGAACCGGGACAGGGGGAGGGGAGACCCAGTACTTC.